The next 4 T cell receptor beta chains were all read from a single sample in a study of T cell repertoires in cytomegalovirus infection (dated by TCRdb to about 2019). TCRdb shows the sequencer as Illumina HiSeq 1500. The raw public data were reprocessed by TCRdb itself: fastp quality trimming at Q25, MiXCR clonotype calling, in-frame beta chains only. Every entry covers one CDR3 protein and lists the most common genes and DNA from its rows. The sample table shows about 140,000 distinct CDR3 sequences, and more than 25% are seen once. Clones ranked in the top ten supply around half of the sample. These receptors lack a known antigen. This specimen's treatment or condition label, per the study, means: in vitro stimulation with specific CMV peptide epitopes to enrich CMV-specific T cells. This specimen consisted of CD8+ T cells from cultured PBMCs, obtained from culture after CMV antigen stimulation. The receptors shown here come from a human donor in good health (CMV status not recorded). Some clones in this sample may be carry-over from other donors' samples.

This clonotype was seen a handful of times. The chain couples TRBV6-5 to TRBJ2-1; 9 bases agree with TRBD1. CDR3 length equals 14 residues. V shed 3 bases and J 5 bases; nucleotides not matched to a gene: 2. Germline lookup yields CDR1 MNHEY and CDR2 SVGAGI. This CDR3 is CASSYWTGDNEQFF. The CDR3 DNA reads TGTGCCAGCAGTTATTGGACAGGGGACAATGAGCAGTTCTTC.

In its sample, this clonotype was seen a few times. As DNA, the CDR3 is TGTGCCAGCAGCCCGTGGGGAAACACCATATATTTT. Translated: CASSPWGNTIYF. The rearrangement uses TRBV7-2 and TRBJ1-3, with D unclear. The CDR3 has 12 amino acids. The V gene lost 5 bases and the J gene lost 4 bases, with 6 bases spanning the gap. Germline V gene data show CDR1 as SGHTA and CDR2 as FQGNSA.

V gene TRBV15 combines with J gene TRBJ1-1; the D gene is possibly TRBD1 (5 bases). Germline V gene sequence: CDR1 LNHNV, CDR2 YYDKDF (reference sequence). The CDR3 totals 14 residues. V dropped 4 bases and J dropped 5 bases, with 14 bases sitting between them. The CDR3 DNA follows: TGTGCCACCAGCAAGAGGGGAGCGGATACTGAAGCTTTCTTT. This sequence encodes CATSKRGADTEAFF.

This chain connects TRBV3-1 to TRBJ2-1, with D unclear. Germline V gene lookup returns CDR1 LGHDT and CDR2 YNNKEL (reference sequence). The germline V and J ends were trimmed by 1 base and 6 bases, with 7 bases remaining between them. The CDR3 is 13 amino acids. The CDR3 coding sequence is TGTGCCAGCAGCCAAGGGTGGGGCAATGAGCAGTTCTTC. Translating gives CASSQGWGNEQFF.